These 19 T cell receptor beta chains were sequenced from one sample in a study of cytomegalovirus exposure and HLA in healthy donors. 60 Vbeta and 13 Jbeta primers were used in PCR. Assay: immunoSEQ multiplex PCR; the TCRdb copy retains only in-frame clones and omits some. The repertoire holds tens of thousands of clones, with approximately 68% as singletons. The specimen sequenced was PBMCs. These receptors were taken from a woman aged 25-40 years in good health and CMV-seronegative.

This clone was found once. The chain is built from TRBV7-9 and TRBJ2-7; D may be TRBD2 (6 bases). CDR3 length: 13 amino acids. V was cut by 5 bases and J by 4 bases, with 12 bases left in between. Germline V lookup: CDR1 SEHNR, CDR2 FQNEAQ (reference sequence). The CDR3 sequence is CASSGRGTYEQYF. The DNA of the CDR3 is TGTGCCAGCAGCGGTCGGGGGACTTACGAGCAGTACTTC.

This chain joins TRBV11-3 and TRBJ2-1; TRBD2 aligns across 8 bases. J lost 9 bases, V lost 1 base, and 11 bases had no gene match. This CDR3 contains 16 residues. The germline V gene has CDR1 SGHNT and CDR2 YENEEA. The CDR3 region is CASSLGTDGGGFEQFF. The CDR3 bases are TGTGCCAGCAGCTTAGGGACGGACGGGGGGGGCTTTGAGCAGTTCTTC. Full variable domain (outside the CDR3, taken from reference TRBV11-3 and TRBJ2-1): EAGVVQSPRYKIIEKKQPVAFWCNPISGHNTLYWYLQNLGQGPELLIRYENEEAVDDSQLPKDRFSAERLKGVDSTLKIQPAELGDSAVYLCASSLGTDGGGFEQFFGPGTRLTVL.

This sequence joins TRBV19 and TRBJ2-3; 9 bases agree with TRBD1. Looked up from germline, CDR1 is LNHDA and CDR2 is SQIVND (reference sequence). V gave up 6 bases and J gave up 3 bases; unmatched junction bases: 1. The CDR3 has 13 amino acids. The CDR3 sequence: CASRGQGTDTQYF. CDR3 bases: TGTGCCAGTAGGGGACAGGGTACAGATACGCAGTATTTT. The full variable domain, its missing parts supplied by reference TRBV19 and TRBJ2-3, is DGGITQSPKYLFRKEGQNVTLSCEQNLNHDAMYWYRQDPGQGLRLIYYSQIVNDFQKGDIAEGYSVSREKKESFPLTVTSAQKNPTAFYLCASRGQGTDTQYFGPGTRLTVL.

V and J are TRBV5-4 and TRBJ2-7; tentative D call: TRBD1 (6 bases). CDR1 and CDR2 from the germline V gene are SGHNT and YYREEE (reference sequence). The CDR3 runs 15 residues. Trimming left V 6 bases short and J 3 bases short, with 19 bases between. CDR3 loop: CASTTLRGGHYEQYF. The CDR3 coding sequence is TGTGCCAGCACCACTTTACGAGGGGGACACTACGAGCAGTACTTC.

V is TRBV2 and J is TRBJ1-1; 9 bases line up with TRBD1. This CDR3 spans 17 amino acids. The ends lost 9 bases at V and 0 bases at J; junction bases unmatched: 14. Per germline, CDR1 SNHLY and CDR2 FYNNEI. For the CDR3, the DNA is TGTGCCAGTACACGGGGACAGGGCCGTAGAATGAACACTGAAGCTTTCTTT. It is translated as CASTRGQGRRMNTEAFF.

The chain joins TRBV30 to TRBJ1-1; D might be TRBD1 (5 bases). The germline CDR1 and CDR2 sequences are GTSNPN and SVGIG (reference sequence). This CDR3 spans 12 amino acids. Trimming pared 7 bases from V and 8 bases from J, leaving 17 bases between. Here the CDR3 reads CAFTPGQLEAFF. Written as DNA, the CDR3 is TGTGCCTTTACCCCAGGGCAGTTAGAAGCTTTCTTT.

This chain uses TRBV5-1 with TRBJ1-1; possibly TRBD1 for D (5 bases). V was pared by 4 bases and J by 5 bases, with 18 bases between. Germline lookup yields CDR1 SGHRS and CDR2 YFSETQ. The CDR3 is made up of 15 amino acids. In DNA form, the CDR3 reads TGCGCCAGCAGCGCCACGGGGATCGGGGGAACTGAAGCTTTCTTT. It codes for CASSATGIGGTEAFF.

V is TRBV5-1 and J is TRBJ1-1, with 9 bases that match TRBD1. V gave up 6 bases and J gave up 1 base; unmatched junction bases: 7. This CDR3 spans 15 amino acids. CDR1 is SGHRS, CDR2 YFSETQ, per germline. CDR3 in DNA: TGCGCCAGCACCCGACCGGGACAGGGGAACACTGAAGCTTTCTTT. As protein: CASTRPGQGNTEAFF.

This chain uses TRBV28 with TRBJ1-1; TRBD1 agrees at 10 bases. Germline V gives CDR1 MDHEN, CDR2 SYDVKM. The CDR3 contains 16 residues. Unmatched junction bases numbered 8, after V lost 4 bases and J lost 3 bases. CDR3 region: CASSSDRGRRDTEAFF. Written as DNA, the CDR3 is TGTGCCAGCAGTTCAGACAGGGGGCGCCGGGACACTGAAGCTTTCTTT.

As regards this clone: Sequence at one end of the junction differs from germline and may be a read error. The CDR3 bases are TGTGCTAGCAGCCAAAACCCGGGTCTATCGAACACCGGGGAGCTGTTTTTT. It yields the protein CASSQNPGLSNTGELFF. The V and J genes are TRBV7-7 and TRBJ2-2; no clear D. Germline values: CDR1 SSHAT, CDR2 FNYEAQ (reference sequence). The CDR3 is 17 residues long.

This sequence joins TRBV7-2 and TRBJ1-2; D gene uncertain. Germline CDR1 and CDR2: SGHTA and FQGNSA. Trimming stripped 5 bases from V and 8 bases from J, with 12 bases between. The CDR3 extends over 12 amino acids. Written as DNA, the CDR3 is TGTGCCAGCAGCGTCACGGTCGAAGGCTACACCTTC. Translated: CASSVTVEGYTF.

This clone was counted between two and nine times. The chain has TRBV5-1 and TRBJ1-1; D not resolved. CDR3 length equals 13 residues. Germline CDR1 SGHRS, CDR2 YFSETQ. V was trimmed by 0 bases and J by 6 bases, leaving 9 bases between them. The DNA for the CDR3 is TGCGCCAGCAGCTTGGAAGCGGGCTCTGAAGCTTTCTTT. The encoded protein is CASSLEAGSEAFF.

This clone has just a few counts. The CDR3 DNA follows: TGTGCCACCCAAAGGGAGGCGATTAGCAATCAGCCCCAGCATTTT. The encoded protein is CATQREAISNQPQHF. The chain has TRBV6-1 and TRBJ1-5; the D is unclear. Germline V gives CDR1 MNHNS, CDR2 SASEGT. V lost 10 bases to trimming and J lost 0 bases, with 16 bases between them. This CDR3 contains 15 residues.

The chain joins TRBV5-1 to TRBJ1-1, with D tentatively TRBD1 (6 bases). The CDR3 is 14 amino acids. Germline CDR1 SGHRS, CDR2 YFSETQ. V gave up 2 bases and J gave up 4 bases, with 12 bases separating them. The CDR3 nucleotides read TGCGCCAGCAGCTTCTACAGGGACCGCACTGAAGCTTTCTTT. It yields the protein CASSFYRDRTEAFF.

The V and J genes are TRBV7-3 and TRBJ1-1, with D perhaps TRBD1 (6 bases). Looked up from germline, CDR1 is SGHTA and CDR2 is FQGTGA. This CDR3 spans 15 amino acids. V was cut by 2 bases and J by 1 base, with 11 bases left in between. CDR3 region: CASSLELTGNTEAFF. The CDR3 DNA is TGTGCCAGCAGCTTAGAGTTGACAGGGAACACTGAAGCTTTCTTT.

The gene calls are TRBV6-5 and TRBJ1-4; 7 positions match TRBD1. V lost 5 bases to trimming and J lost 4 bases; unmatched junction nucleotides: 1. This CDR3 contains 13 residues. Germline-derived CDR1 and CDR2 are MNHEY and SVGAGI. The CDR3, as DNA: TGTGCCAGCAGTGCAGGGGGTAATGAAAAACTGTTTTTT. Its translation: CASSAGGNEKLFF.

CDR3 DNA: TGTGCCATCAGACCGACAGGGATCCAAGAGACCCAGTACTTC. It translates to CAIRPTGIQETQYF. The rearrangement uses TRBV10-3 and TRBJ2-5; 7 bases match TRBD1. Germline CDR1 and CDR2: ENHRY and SYGVKD. CDR3 size: 14 residues. V lost 6 bases and J lost 1; bases outside the gene matches: 5.

The chain has TRBV7-2 and TRBJ2-3; tentative D call: TRBD2 (5 bases). V was cut by 5 bases and J by 2 bases, with 17 bases left in between. The CDR3 length is 16 residues. Germline V gene sequence: CDR1 SGHTA, CDR2 FQGNSA. This CDR3 is CASSPFEGAHTDTQYF. In DNA form, the CDR3 reads TGTGCCAGCAGCCCATTTGAGGGAGCCCACACAGATACGCAGTATTTT.

The chain joins TRBV7-2 to TRBJ2-7; D is uncertain. The V gene lost 5 bases and the J gene lost 4 bases, with 9 bases spanning the gap. The CDR3 has 12 amino acids. The V gene's germline CDR1 is SGHTA and CDR2 FQGNSA. The CDR3 DNA reads TGTGCCAGCAGCATAAGTCTATACGAGCAGTACTTC. The encoded protein is CASSISLYEQYF. The full variable domain, its missing parts supplied by reference TRBV7-2 and TRBJ2-7, is GAGVSQSPSNKVTEKGKDVELRCDPISGHTALYWYRQSLGQGLEFLIYFQGNSAPDKSGLPSDRFSAERTGGSVSTLTIQRTQQEDSAVYLCASSISLYEQYFGPGTRLTVT.